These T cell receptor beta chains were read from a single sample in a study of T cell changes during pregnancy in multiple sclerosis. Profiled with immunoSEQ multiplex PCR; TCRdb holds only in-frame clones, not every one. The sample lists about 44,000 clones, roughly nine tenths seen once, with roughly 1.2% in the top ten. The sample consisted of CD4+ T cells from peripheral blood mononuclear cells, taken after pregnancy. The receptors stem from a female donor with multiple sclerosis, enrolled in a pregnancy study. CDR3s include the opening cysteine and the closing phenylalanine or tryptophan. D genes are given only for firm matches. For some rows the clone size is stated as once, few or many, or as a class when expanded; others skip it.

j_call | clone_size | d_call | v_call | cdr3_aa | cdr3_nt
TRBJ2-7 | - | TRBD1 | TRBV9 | CASSTDRGQKGYEQYF | TGTGCCAGCAGCACGGACAGGGGGCAAAAGGGGTACGAGCAGTACTTC
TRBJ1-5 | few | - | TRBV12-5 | CASVAGDASNQPQHF | TGTGCTAGTGTTGCAGGGGACGCTAGCAATCAGCCCCAGCATTTT
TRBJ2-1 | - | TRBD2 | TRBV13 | CASSFRTSGNEQFF | TGTGCCAGCAGCTTTCGGACTAGCGGGAATGAGCAGTTCTTC
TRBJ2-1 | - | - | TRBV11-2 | CASSFGSGLREQFF | TGTGCCAGCAGCTTCGGCTCAGGACTAAGAGAGCAGTTCTTC
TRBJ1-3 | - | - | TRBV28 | CASSLPPARGRNTIYF | TGTGCCAGCAGTTTACCCCCCGCCAGGGGCAGAAACACCATATATTTT
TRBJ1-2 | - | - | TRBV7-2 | CASSLEGGAGYGYTF | TGTGCCAGCAGCTTAGAGGGGGGGGCCGGCTATGGCTACACCTTC
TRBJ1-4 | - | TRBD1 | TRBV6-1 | CATGTGGATNEKLFF | TGTGCCACCGGGACAGGGGGTGCAACTAATGAAAAACTGTTTTTT
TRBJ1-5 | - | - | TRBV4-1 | CASSHAGQSNQPQHF | TGCGCCAGCAGCCACGCTGGACAGTCCAATCAGCCCCAGCATTTT
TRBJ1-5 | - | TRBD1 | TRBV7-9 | CASSPGTGEAQPQHF | TGTGCCAGCAGCCCCGGGACAGGAGAAGCACAGCCCCAGCATTTT
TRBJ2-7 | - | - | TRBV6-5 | CASSYASSYEQYF | TGTGCCAGCAGTTACGCGAGCTCCTACGAGCAGTACTTC
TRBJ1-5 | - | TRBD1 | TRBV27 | CASRRTGNNQPQHF | TGTGCCAGCAGGAGGACAGGGAACAATCAGCCCCAGCATTTT
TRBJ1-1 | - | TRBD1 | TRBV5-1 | CASSLEQGTEAFF | TGCGCCAGCAGCTTGGAACAGGGGACTGAAGCTTTCTTT
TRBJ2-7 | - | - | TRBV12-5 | CASGLGQTFYEQYF | TGTGCTAGTGGTTTGGGACAGACTTTCTACGAGCAGTACTTC
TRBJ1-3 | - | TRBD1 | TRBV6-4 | CDRGPAGNTIYF | TGTGACAGGGGGCCGGCTGGAAACACCATATATTTT
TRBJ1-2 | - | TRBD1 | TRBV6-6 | CASWGQYYGYTF | TGTGCCAGCTGGGGACAGTACTATGGCTACACCTTC
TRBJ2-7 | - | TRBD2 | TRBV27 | CASSRLAGGVLNEQYF | TGTGCCAGCAGCCGACTAGCGGGAGGGGTTCTAAACGAGCAGTACTTC
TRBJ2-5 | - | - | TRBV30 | CAWKEGLETQYF | TGTGCCTGGAAAGAGGGCCTGGAGACCCAGTACTTC
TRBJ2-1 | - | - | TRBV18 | CASSLNDMSSYNEQFF | TGTGCCAGCTCACTAAACGACATGAGCTCCTACAATGAGCAGTTCTTC
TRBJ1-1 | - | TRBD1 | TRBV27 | CASRTGLVNTEAFF | TGTGCCAGCAGGACAGGGTTAGTTAACACTGAAGCTTTCTTT
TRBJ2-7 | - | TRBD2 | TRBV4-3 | CASSQTSGSSYEQYF | TGCGCCAGCAGCCAGACTAGCGGGAGCTCCTACGAGCAGTACTTC
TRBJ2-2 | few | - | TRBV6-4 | CASSVTGTGELFF | TGTGCCAGCAGTGTCACAGGGACCGGGGAGCTGTTTTTT
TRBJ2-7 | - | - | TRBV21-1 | CASSNGQTSVCSYEQYF | TGTGCCAGCAGCAATGGTCAGACTAGCGTTTGTTCCTACGAGCAGTACTTC
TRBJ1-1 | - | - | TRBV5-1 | CASGQGNTEAFF | TGCGCCAGCGGTCAGGGGAACACTGAAGCTTTCTTT
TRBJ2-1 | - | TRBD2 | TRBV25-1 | CASSPPVSSGRNNEQFF | TGTGCCAGCAGTCCCCCGGTGTCTAGCGGGAGGAACAATGAGCAGTTCTTC
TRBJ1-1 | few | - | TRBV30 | CAWIGGAGAFF | TGTGCCTGGATAGGAGGAGCTGGGGCTTTCTTT
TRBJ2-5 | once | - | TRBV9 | CASSARGLGETQYF | TGTGCCAGCAGCGCTAGGGGCTTAGGGGAGACCCAGTACTTC
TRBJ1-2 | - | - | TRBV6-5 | CASSYSGQMLDYGYTF | TGTGCCAGCAGTTATTCCGGACAGATGTTAGACTATGGCTACACCTTC
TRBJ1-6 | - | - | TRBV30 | CAWSVDVRVYSPLHF | TGTGCCTGGAGTGTAGATGTCAGGGTGTACTCACCCCTCCACTTT
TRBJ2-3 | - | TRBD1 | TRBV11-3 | CASSLDRDGDTQYF | TGTGCCAGCAGCCTCGACAGGGACGGAGATACGCAGTATTTT
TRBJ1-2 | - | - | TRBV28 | CASSLQPGSYGYTF | TGTGCCAGCAGTTTACAGCCCGGGTCTTACGGCTACACCTTC
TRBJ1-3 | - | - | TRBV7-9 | CASSSRVVGDTIYF | TGTGCCAGCAGCAGTCGGGTGGTAGGGGACACCATATATTTT
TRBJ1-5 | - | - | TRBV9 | CASSPLPGGGQPQHF | TGTGCCAGCAGCCCCTTACCGGGGGGAGGCCAGCCCCAGCATTTT
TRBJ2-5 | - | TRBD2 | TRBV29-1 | CSVGATSGQETQYF | TGCAGCGTGGGGGCGACTAGCGGCCAAGAGACCCAGTACTTC
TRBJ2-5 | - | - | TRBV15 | CATSRDWAGQEQETQYF | TGTGCCACCAGCAGAGATTGGGCAGGGCAGGAACAAGAGACCCAGTACTTC
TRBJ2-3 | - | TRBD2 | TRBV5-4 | CASSPRLAGAADIKYF | TGTGCCAGCAGCCCCCGACTAGCGGGAGCTGCAGATATCAAGTATTTT
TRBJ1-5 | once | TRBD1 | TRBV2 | CASSEWVGQGIEPQHF | TGTGCCAGCAGTGAGTGGGTGGGACAGGGGATAGAGCCCCAGCATTTT
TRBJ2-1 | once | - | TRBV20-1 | CSARTNNEQFF | TGCAGTGCTAGGACAAACAATGAGCAGTTCTTC
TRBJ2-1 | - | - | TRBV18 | CASSAADNEQFF | TGTGCCAGCTCCGCCGCAGACAATGAGCAGTTCTTC
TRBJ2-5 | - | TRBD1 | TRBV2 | CASMYAGQGGETQYF | TGTGCCAGCATGTATGCGGGACAGGGGGGGGAGACCCAGTACTTC
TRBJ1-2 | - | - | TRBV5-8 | CASSSESGTPRSYTF | TGTGCCAGCAGCTCTGAAAGCGGGACACCAAGAAGCTACACCTTC
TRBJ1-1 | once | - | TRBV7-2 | CASRRENTEAFF | TGTGCCAGCAGGAGGGAGAACACTGAAGCTTTCTTT
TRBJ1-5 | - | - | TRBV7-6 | CASSLDGQPQHF | TGTGCCAGCAGCTTAGATGGCCAGCCCCAGCATTTT
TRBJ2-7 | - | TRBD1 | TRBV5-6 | CASSSFRDRVYEQYF | TGTGCCAGCAGCTCCTTCCGGGACAGGGTCTACGAGCAGTACTTC
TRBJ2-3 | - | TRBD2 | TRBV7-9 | CASSKGLAGISLRDTQYF | TGTGCCAGCAGCAAGGGACTAGCGGGAATCAGTTTAAGAGATACGCAGTATTTT
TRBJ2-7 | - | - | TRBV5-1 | CASSPGSWSYEQYF | TGCGCCAGCAGCCCCGGTTCGTGGTCCTACGAGCAGTACTTC
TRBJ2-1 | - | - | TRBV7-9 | CASSLTRLPTSYNEQFF | TGTGCCAGCAGCTTGACACGGCTCCCCACCTCCTACAATGAGCAGTTCTTC
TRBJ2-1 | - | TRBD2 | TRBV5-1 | CASRSTELAGIYNEQFF | TGCGCCAGCAGGTCCACTGAACTAGCGGGAATCTACAATGAGCAGTTCTTC
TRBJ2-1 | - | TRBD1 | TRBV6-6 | CASSDRGHEQFF | TGTGCCAGCAGTGACAGGGGGCATGAGCAGTTCTTC
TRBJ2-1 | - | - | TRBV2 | CASSERGSYNEQFF | TGTGCCAGCAGTGAACGGGGATCCTACAATGAGCAGTTCTTC
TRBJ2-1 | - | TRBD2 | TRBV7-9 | CASSLGLAGGNEQFF | TGTGCCAGCAGCTTAGGGTTAGCGGGAGGGAATGAGCAGTTCTTC
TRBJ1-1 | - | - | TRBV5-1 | CASSSGQKNTEAFF | TGCGCCAGCAGCTCCGGACAGAAGAACACTGAAGCTTTCTTT
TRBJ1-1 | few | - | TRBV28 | CASSLRQFEAFF | TGTGCCAGCAGTTTGAGGCAGTTCGAAGCTTTCTTT
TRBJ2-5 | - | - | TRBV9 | CASSTHRGNQETQYF | TGTGCCAGCAGCACCCACCGGGGGAACCAAGAGACCCAGTACTTC
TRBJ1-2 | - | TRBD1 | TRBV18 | CASSPAGGVNYGYTF | TGTGCCAGCTCACCAGCAGGGGGTGTTAACTATGGCTACACCTTC